This is a list of T cell receptor beta chains from one sample in a study of blood T cell repertoires in COVID-19. Some clones are missing from TCRdb's copy, which holds only in-frame ones; the method was immunoSEQ multiplex PCR. The sample lists 250,000 to 400,000 clones; around 87% were seen once. Sequencing input: peripheral blood. The receptors were sampled from a man aged 45-60 years with active or convalescent COVID-19. Each CDR3 is given with its conserved first and last residue. A D gene is named only where the DNA matches it firmly. Rows give clone size only sometimes, using once, few, many, or a class for an expanded clone.

size: -
J: TRBJ2-7
D: -
V: TRBV2
CDR3: CASSDVGLSSYEQYF
DNA: TGTGCCAGCAGTGACGTCGGTCTTAGCTCCTACGAGCAGTACTTC

size: few
J: TRBJ1-2
D: -
V: TRBV19
CDR3: CASVRQQSSFYYGYTF
DNA: TGTGCCAGCGTTCGACAGCAATCCTCCTTTTACTATGGCTACACCTTC

size: once
J: TRBJ1-1
D: -
V: TRBV7-2
CDR3: CASSFSGGNTEAFF
DNA: TGTGCCAGCAGCTTTTCCGGTGGGAACACTGAAGCTTTCTTT

size: -
J: TRBJ1-2
D: -
V: TRBV12-3/TRBV12-4
CDR3: CASRLQGGGYTF
DNA: TGTGCCAGCAGGTTACAGGGTGGCGGCTACACCTTC

size: -
J: TRBJ1-5
D: -
V: TRBV28
CDR3: CASSLRRWSGNQPQHF
DNA: TGTGCCAGCAGTTTAAGGCGGTGGAGCGGCAATCAGCCCCAGCATTTT

size: -
J: TRBJ1-1
D: -
V: TRBV20-1
CDR3: CSEGGATEAFF
DNA: TGCAGTGAAGGGGGGGCCACTGAAGCTTTCTTT

size: once
J: TRBJ1-3
D: -
V: TRBV15
CDR3: CATSRDMAPGNTIYF
DNA: TGTGCCACCAGCAGAGATATGGCCCCTGGAAACACCATATATTTT

size: -
J: TRBJ1-5
D: TRBD1
V: TRBV6-6
CDR3: CASSPQGDPYNNQPQHF
DNA: TGTGCCAGCAGTCCCCAGGGGGATCCTTACAATAATCAGCCCCAGCATTTT

size: -
J: TRBJ1-4
D: -
V: TRBV7-2
CDR3: CASSQNEKLFF
DNA: TGTGCCAGCAGCCAGAATGAAAAACTGTTTTTT

size: -
J: TRBJ2-5
D: -
V: TRBV29-1
CDR3: CSVEKRGGEETQYF
DNA: TGCAGCGTTGAAAAACGGGGCGGGGAGGAGACCCAGTACTTC

size: -
J: TRBJ2-3
D: TRBD1
V: TRBV2
CDR3: CASSRGQGTQYF
DNA: TGTGCCAGCAGCCGAGGACAGGGTACGCAGTATTTT

size: -
J: TRBJ2-1
D: TRBD2
V: TRBV29-1
CDR3: CSVDRLANEQFF
DNA: TGCAGCGTTGACCGACTAGCCAATGAGCAGTTCTTC

size: -
J: TRBJ2-5
D: -
V: TRBV5-1
CDR3: CASSLVGGYQETQYF
DNA: TGCGCCAGCAGCTTGGTCGGGGGTTACCAAGAGACCCAGTACTTC

size: -
J: TRBJ2-1
D: -
V: TRBV30
CDR3: CAWSVNNNEQFF
DNA: TGTGCCTGGAGTGTTAACAACAATGAGCAGTTCTTC

size: -
J: TRBJ1-1
D: TRBD1
V: TRBV7-2
CDR3: CASSLATGTGNTEAFF
DNA: TGTGCCAGCAGCTTAGCTACAGGGACAGGCAACACTGAAGCTTTCTTT

size: -
J: TRBJ2-3
D: TRBD2
V: TRBV5-1
CDR3: CASSSGLAGNADTQYF
DNA: TGCGCCAGCAGCTCCGGACTAGCGGGAAACGCAGATACGCAGTATTTT

size: -
J: TRBJ1-2
D: -
V: TRBV28
CDR3: CASSLPGVNYGYTF
DNA: TGTGCCAGCAGTTTGCCAGGGGTTAACTATGGCTACACCTTC

size: -
J: TRBJ1-4
D: -
V: TRBV6-2/TRBV6-3
CDR3: CASSYADSANEKLFF
DNA: TGTGCCAGCAGTTACGCGGACAGCGCTAATGAAAAACTGTTTTTT

size: -
J: TRBJ1-1
D: -
V: TRBV28
CDR3: CASSLAGVGTEAFF
DNA: TGTGCCAGCAGTTTAGCAGGGGTTGGCACTGAAGCTTTCTTT